This T cell receptor beta chain originates from a study of OX40 agonist ivuxolimab in advanced cancers. Across the study: An anti-OX40 (CD134) antibody with agonistic activity, ivuxolimab, was administered to patients.

Baseline, cycle 4 day 1, and cycle 7 day 1 were the blood sampling points. V shed 3 bases, J shed 3 bases, and the junction held 4 bases outside the gene matches. The CDR3 is made up of 14 amino acids. CDR1 is LNHDA and CDR2 is SQIVND in the germline V gene (reference sequence). The assay was immunoSEQ multiplex PCR, and TCRdb's table has in-frame clones only and misses some. The repertoire holds about 19,000 clones, with 75% to 85% as singletons. Remarks on this clone: Its antigen is still unknown.

Study observations and caveats: At doses 0.1 to 3.0 mg/kg, CD4+ and CD8+ clones expanded. On average, CD8+ T cells had more expanded clones than CD4+.

The genes are TRBV19 and TRBJ2-7, with 8 bases lining up with TRBD2. This sequence originates from an adult with an advanced solid tumor such as melanoma, head and neck, liver or kidney cancer. The sample was CD4+ or CD8+ T cells sorted from blood, taken in a trial of the OX40 agonist ivuxolimab. The CDR3 DNA sequence: TGTGCCAGTAGTATGGTCGGGACTAGCTACGAGCAGTACTTC. It is translated as CASSMVGTSYEQYF.